This passage covers 15 T cell receptor beta chains from one sample sequenced in a study of post-analysis software for immune sequencing data. Unique molecular identifiers featured in each of the TCR beta cDNA libraries. MiXCR, run by TCRdb on the PCR reads, gives a single entry per CDR3 protein. The data contain 740,000 or so distinct CDR3 sequences, approximately 50% of them singletons. Study-wide findings and caveats: In patients, about five TRBV segments were more frequent than in controls, with TRBV5-6, TRBV5-1 and TRBV20-1 among them.

No antigens are known for them. Sequenced input: blood. These receptor sequences come from a girl aged 10-17 years with multiple sclerosis.

CDR3 loop: CAISGGAGGPLPYNEQFF. For the CDR3, the DNA is TGTGCCATCAGTGGTGGGGCAGGGGGGCCATTGCCTTACAATGAGCAGTTCTTC. The V call is TRBV10-3, the J call TRBJ2-1; D may be TRBD1 (7 bases). The CDR3 loop spans 18 amino acids. V was pared by 4 bases and J by 4 bases, with 23 bases between. Per germline, CDR1 ENHRY and CDR2 SYGVKD.

In its sample, this clonotype was seen a few times. The chain recombines TRBV29-1 with TRBJ2-1; tentative D call: TRBD2 (5 bases). V was shortened by 6 bases and J by 4 bases, with 16 bases between the two germline ends. The CDR3 extends over 14 amino acids. Per the germline V gene, CDR1 is SQVTM and CDR2 is ANQGSEA. CDR3 region: CSVRERIPYNEQFF. The CDR3 DNA sequence: TGCAGCGTCCGGGAAAGAATCCCATACAATGAGCAGTTCTTC.

V and J are TRBV20-1 and TRBJ2-4; 8 bases agree with TRBD2. The J call may be faulty, since TRBJ2-5 better matches the DNA end. The CDR3 extends over 13 amino acids. The V gene's germline CDR1 is DFQATT and CDR2 SNEGSKA (reference sequence). In nucleotides, the CDR3 is TGCAGTGCTAGGCTAGCGGGTCAAGAGACCCAGTACTTC. Translated, it gives CSARLAGQETQYF.

A few counts support this clonotype. An end of the junction does not agree with germline; a read error may underlie this. V gene TRBV20-1 combines with J gene TRBJ2-3; TRBD1 might be the D (6 bases). The CDR3 is 13 amino acids. Looked up from germline, CDR1 is DFQATT and CDR2 is SNEGSKA (reference sequence). Here the CDR3 reads CSARVQGMNTQYF. The CDR3 nucleotides are TGTAGTGCTAGAGTGCAGGGGATGAATACGCAGTATTTT.

This clonotype was detected only a few times. The V and J genes are TRBV7-8 and TRBJ2-5; unclear D gene. CDR3 length equals 15 residues. The germline gives CDR1 SGHVS, CDR2 FQNEAQ. V gave up 0 bases and J gave up 5 bases, with 13 bases separating them. The CDR3, as DNA: TGTGCCAGCAGCTTAGCGCCTCATGATAGGGAGACCCAGTACTTC. Encoded protein: CASSLAPHDRETQYF.

This clonotype has a handful of counts. The chain is built from TRBV20-1 and TRBJ2-1, with D perhaps TRBD1 (5 bases). The V and J ends lost 3 bases and 4 bases respectively, with 16 bases between them. The CDR3 is 15 residues long. Germline V gene lookup returns CDR1 DFQATT and CDR2 SNEGSKA (reference sequence). The CDR3 is CSARTPGAEYNEQFF. The CDR3 DNA reads TGCAGTGCTAGGACTCCTGGGGCTGAATACAATGAGCAGTTCTTC.

The chain joins TRBV7-9 to TRBJ2-6; TRBD2 matches at 9 bases. Germline trimming cut 0 bases from V and 1 base from J; bases unmatched to any gene: 4. Germline V gives CDR1 SEHNR, CDR2 FQNEAQ (reference sequence). The CDR3 has 18 amino acids. This CDR3 is CASSLAGTSSSGANVLTF. In DNA form, the CDR3 reads TGTGCCAGCAGCTTAGCCGGGACTAGCTCATCTGGGGCCAACGTCCTGACTTTC. The full variable domain, its missing parts supplied by reference TRBV7-9 and TRBJ2-6, is DTGVSQNPRHKITKRGQNVTFRCDPISEHNRLYWYRQTLGQGPEFLTYFQNEAQLEKSRLLSDRFSAERPKGSFSTLEIQRTEQGDSAMYLCASSLAGTSSSGANVLTFGAGSRLTVL.

This clonotype showed up just a few times. The gene calls are TRBV13 and TRBJ1-2; D not certain. The germline CDR1 and CDR2 sequences are PRHDT and FYEKMQ (reference sequence). Trimming left V 10 bases short and J 4 bases short, with 16 bases between. The CDR3 spans 13 residues. CDR3 loop: CATLRLRLYGYTF. DNA of the CDR3: TGTGCCACCCTGAGATTGAGACTCTATGGCTACACCTTC.

The V and J genes are TRBV9 and TRBJ2-1, with 10 bases identical to TRBD2. Germline V gene data show CDR1 as SGDLS and CDR2 as YYNGEE. J was trimmed by 6 bases and V by 5 bases; bases with no gene match: 11. The CDR3 runs 16 residues. The CDR3 sequence is CASRGTPSGGANEQFF. DNA of the CDR3: TGTGCCAGCAGAGGGACACCCAGCGGGGGGGCCAATGAGCAGTTCTTC.

A single count supports this clonotype. The rearrangement joins TRBV2 to TRBJ1-5, with TRBD1 matching 7 bases. Germline CDR1 and CDR2: SNHLY and FYNNEI. J was trimmed by 2 bases and V by 6 bases; bases with no gene match: 4. This CDR3 region has 14 residues. In DNA, the CDR3 is TGTGCCAGCAGGGCTGACAGGGGCAATCAGCCCCAGCATTTT. Its translation: CASRADRGNQPQHF.

J is TRBJ2-1 and V is TRBV20-1; no firm D call. Germline V gene data show CDR1 as DFQATT and CDR2 as SNEGSKA (reference sequence). This CDR3 region has 15 residues. V was pared by 4 bases and J by 5 bases, with 18 bases between. CDR3 loop: CSAIGDRVFNNEQFF. The CDR3 DNA reads TGCAGTGCTATCGGTGACCGGGTTTTTAACAATGAGCAGTTCTTC.

Only a few counts were recorded for this clonotype. J is TRBJ2-3 and V is TRBV5-1; 10 nucleotides line up with TRBD1. V shed 1 base and J 1 base; nucleotides not matched to a gene: 3. The germline gives CDR1 SGHRS, CDR2 YFSETQ. This CDR3 region has 16 residues. The CDR3 DNA reads as TGCGCCAGCAGCTTGTGGGGGACAGGGGGCACAGATACGCAGTATTTT. Translation gives CASSLWGTGGTDTQYF.

This clonotype has more than one count but fewer than ten. The V call is TRBV12-3 or TRBV12-4, the J call TRBJ2-5; D possibly corresponds to TRBD1 (6 bases). The V gene lost 6 bases and the J gene lost 5 bases, with 13 bases spanning the gap. The CDR3 has 13 amino acids. CDR3 loop: CASSPGVPETQYF. In DNA, the CDR3 is TGTGCCAGCAGCCCAGGGGTTCCGGAGACCCAGTACTTC.

The gene calls are TRBV6-5 and TRBJ1-2, with 7 bases aligning to TRBD1. The V and J ends lost 2 bases and 5 bases, in that order; junction bases with no gene match: 5. The CDR3 runs to 14 residues. Per the germline V gene, CDR1 is MNHEY and CDR2 is SVGAGI. CDR3 in amino acids: CASSYSTGAYGYTF. The CDR3 DNA follows: TGTGCCAGCAGTTACAGTACAGGGGCGTATGGCTACACCTTC.

This CDR3 reads CASSLVGLASFSSYNEQFF. The CDR3 DNA is TGCGCCAGCAGCTTGGTCGGACTAGCGAGCTTTAGCTCCTACAATGAGCAGTTCTTC. This chain links TRBV5-1 with TRBJ2-1; 9 bases match TRBD2. The V gene end was trimmed by 0 bases and the J gene end by 0 bases; junction bases not matched to a gene: 10. The CDR3 runs to 19 residues. Per the germline V gene, CDR1 is SGHRS and CDR2 is YFSETQ.